Listed below are T cell receptor beta chains from one sample, sequenced in a study of cytomegalovirus exposure and HLA in healthy donors. TCRdb's table, derived via immunoSEQ multiplex PCR, lists solely in-frame clones and lacks some. The listing records about 87,000 clones. Sequenced material: PBMCs. Every receptor here comes from a man aged 45-60 years in good health and CMV-seropositive. Each CDR3 is given with its conserved first and last residue. Fields, in order: D gene, V gene, J gene, CDR3 DNA, CDR3 protein. D genes are given only for firm matches.

TRBD1	TRBV27	TRBJ1-1	TGTGCCAGCAGTAAAATTCGGGACAGCTTCAAAGGGAACACTGAAGCTTTCTTT	CASSKIRDSFKGNTEAFF
.	TRBV2	TRBJ2-6	TGTGCCAGCAAATGGAGTGGGGCCAACGTCCTGACTTTC	CASKWSGANVLTF
TRBD1	TRBV6-5	TRBJ1-2	TGTGCCAGCACCGGAGACAGGGGTACTAACTATGGCTACACCTTC	CASTGDRGTNYGYTF
.	TRBV19	TRBJ2-5	TGTGCCAGTAGTAAAGACAGGCAAGAGACCCAGTACTTC	CASSKDRQETQYF
TRBD2	TRBV6-1	TRBJ2-5	TGTGCCAGCAGTGAAGGTTGGGGGGGAGAGACCCAGTACTTC	CASSEGWGGETQYF
.	TRBV7-2	TRBJ1-2	TGTGCCAGCAGCTTTGACACTAACTATGGCTACACCTTC	CASSFDTNYGYTF
TRBD2	TRBV4-1	TRBJ2-7	TGCGCCAGCAGCCAAGGACTAGCGGGAAAACTCGCCTACGAGCAGTACTTC	CASSQGLAGKLAYEQYF
TRBD2	TRBV30	TRBJ2-2	TGTGCCTGGAGGCGGGGGGCTGGCGTCCCCGGGGAGCTGTTTTTT	CAWRRGAGVPGELFF
TRBD2	TRBV29-1	TRBJ2-3	TGCAGCGCTGTTTCTGGCGGGAGGCACTATTTT	CSAVSGGRHYF
TRBD2	TRBV19	TRBJ2-1	TGTGCCAGTAGTTTACCTAGCGGGAGTGTTTCCTACAATGAGCAGTTCTTC	CASSLPSGSVSYNEQFF
TRBD1	TRBV28	TRBJ2-1	TGTGCCAGCAGTCCCGGACAGGCTTTAAGCTCCTACAATGAGCAGTTCTTC	CASSPGQALSSYNEQFF
.	TRBV7-6	TRBJ2-7	TGTGCCAGCAGCTTAGAACAGGGTCACTACGAGCAGTACTTC	CASSLEQGHYEQYF
.	TRBV7-6	TRBJ2-6	TGTGCCAGCAGTCAACGACAGAGCCTCTCTGGGGCCAACGTCCTGACTTTC	CASSQRQSLSGANVLTF
TRBD1	TRBV30	TRBJ2-1	TGTGCCTGGAGGACAGGGGAAGGTTGGAGCTCCGACAATGAGCAGTTCTTC	CAWRTGEGWSSDNEQFF
TRBD1	TRBV27	TRBJ2-1	TGTGCCAGCAGTTTAACACAGGGGGTCATTGAGCAGTTCTTC	CASSLTQGVIEQFF
TRBD2	TRBV4-2	TRBJ2-3	TGTGCCAGCAGCCAAGTTACTAGCGGAGCAGATACGCAGTATTTT	CASSQVTSGADTQYF
.	TRBV7-3	TRBJ1-1	TGTGCCAGCAGTCGAGGGGGTCCGGGCGACACTGAAGCTTTCTTT	CASSRGGPGDTEAFF
.	TRBV19	TRBJ1-5	TGTGCCAGTAGTTCTACGACAGGAGTTAGCAATCAGCCCCAGCATTTT	CASSSTTGVSNQPQHF
TRBD1	TRBV6-5	TRBJ2-5	TGTGCCAGCAGGCAGGACAGGGGAGAGACCCAGTACTTC	CASRQDRGETQYF
TRBD1	TRBV30	TRBJ1-2	TGTGCCTGGTTTACCGGGACAGCCCACTATGGCTACACCTTC	CAWFTGTAHYGYTF
.	TRBV2	TRBJ1-2	TGTGCCAGCAGTGAAAGGGGCAGGGGAAAGGGGGACACCTTC	CASSERGRGKGDTF
.	TRBV9	TRBJ2-1	TGTGCCAGCAGCGGGGGGCCGCACAATGAGCAGTTCTTC	CASSGGPHNEQFF
TRBD1	TRBV18	TRBJ1-2	TGTGCCAGCTCCTCCTTTGAGACAGGGACAACGGATGGCTACACCTTC	CASSSFETGTTDGYTF
TRBD2	TRBV5-1	TRBJ2-3	TGCGCCAGCAGCCTTTCCCTAGCGGGGTCGCGGGATACGCAGTATTTT	CASSLSLAGSRDTQYF
.	TRBV5-1	TRBJ1-2	TGCGCCAGCAGCCCGCCTGGCACTCACTATGGCTATGGCTACACCTTC	CASSPPGTHYGYGYTF
.	TRBV5-1	TRBJ2-5	TGCGCCAGCAGCTCGGGAACCCAAAAAGAGACCCAGTACTTC	CASSSGTQKETQYF
TRBD2	TRBV30	TRBJ2-5	TGTGCCTGCCACCTGGGACTAGCGGGGTTCCAAGAGACCCAGTACTTC	CACHLGLAGFQETQYF
TRBD1	TRBV6-5	TRBJ1-1	TGTGCCAGCAGAAACCAGGGGGGCACTGAAGCTTTCTTT	CASRNQGGTEAFF
TRBD2	TRBV7-9	TRBJ2-7	TGTGCCAGCAGCCCCCCCAGCGGGAGTCTCTACGAGCAGTACTTC	CASSPPSGSLYEQYF
.	TRBV29-1	TRBJ2-3	TGCAGCGTTGAGATAGTCACAGATACGCAGTATTTT	CSVEIVTDTQYF
TRBD1	TRBV11-2	TRBJ1-1	TGTGCCAGCAGCTTAGTGAAAGGAGGGGACAGGGGTTCTTTCTTT	CASSLVKGGDRGSFF
.	TRBV7-2	TRBJ2-3	TGTGCCAGCAGCTTCACTAACGGAGATACGCAGTATTTT	CASSFTNGDTQYF
.	TRBV18	TRBJ1-4	TGTGCCAGCTCACCGTATCCGGGTGCAACTAATGAAAAACTGTTTTTT	CASSPYPGATNEKLFF
TRBD2	TRBV15	TRBJ2-1	TGTGCCACCAGCAGACTAGCGGGAGGGCCCCAAAATGAGCAGTTCTTC	CATSRLAGGPQNEQFF
TRBD2	TRBV4-2	TRBJ2-1	TGTGCCAGCAGCCAAGTGGTTACGGGAGGGTCGTACAATGAGCAGTTCTTC	CASSQVVTGGSYNEQFF
TRBD2	TRBV6-4	TRBJ2-1	TGTGCCAGCAGTCCGACGGGGGGGAGCTCCTACAATGAGCAGTTCTTC	CASSPTGGSSYNEQFF
.	TRBV5-1	TRBJ2-5	TGCGCCAGCAGCTCACAAGAGACCCAGTACTTC	CASSSQETQYF
TRBD1	TRBV5-1	TRBJ2-5	TGCGCCAGCAGCCCAGACAGGGTGGGAGAGACCCAGTACTTC	CASSPDRVGETQYF
.	TRBV11-3	TRBJ2-7	TGTGCCAGCAGCTTAGCAGCAGGGGCGTACGAGCAGTACTTC	CASSLAAGAYEQYF
TRBD2	TRBV5-1	TRBJ2-1	TGCGCCAGCAGCTTGGGGATTACTAGCGGGAGGCCCAATGAGCAGTTCTTC	CASSLGITSGRPNEQFF
.	TRBV6-5	TRBJ2-4	TGTGCCAGCATGCCCAGCGGACTAGCCAAAAACATTCAGTACTTC	CASMPSGLAKNIQYF
.	TRBV10-3	TRBJ2-5	TGTGCCCTCCAAGGGGGGGCCGGGGAGACCCAGTACTTC	CALQGGAGETQYF
.	TRBV6-5	TRBJ2-5	TGTGCCAGCAGTTATATCTCTAGTCAGGAGACCCAGTACTTC	CASSYISSQETQYF